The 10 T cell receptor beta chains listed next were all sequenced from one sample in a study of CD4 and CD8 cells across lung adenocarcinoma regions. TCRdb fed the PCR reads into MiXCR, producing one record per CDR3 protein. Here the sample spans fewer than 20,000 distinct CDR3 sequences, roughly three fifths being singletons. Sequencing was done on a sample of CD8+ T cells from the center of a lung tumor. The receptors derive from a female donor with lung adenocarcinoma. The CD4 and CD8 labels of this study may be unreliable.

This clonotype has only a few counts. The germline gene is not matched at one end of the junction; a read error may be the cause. DNA for the CDR3: TGTGCGGGCAGTGGGGGCCGAGTCACAGATACGCAGTACTTT. Translation gives CAGSGGRVTDTQYF. This rearrangement joins TRBV27 to TRBJ2-3, with a weak D call TRBD1 (6 bases). The CDR3 sequence is 14 residues long. The V gene's germline CDR1 is MNHEY and CDR2 SMNVEV (reference sequence).

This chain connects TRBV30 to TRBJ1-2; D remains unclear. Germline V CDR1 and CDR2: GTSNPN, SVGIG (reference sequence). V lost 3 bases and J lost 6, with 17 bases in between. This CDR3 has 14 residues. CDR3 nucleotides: TGTGCCTGGAGGGAGGGCTTCTCGGCCCATGGCTACACCTTC. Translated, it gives CAWREGFSAHGYTF.

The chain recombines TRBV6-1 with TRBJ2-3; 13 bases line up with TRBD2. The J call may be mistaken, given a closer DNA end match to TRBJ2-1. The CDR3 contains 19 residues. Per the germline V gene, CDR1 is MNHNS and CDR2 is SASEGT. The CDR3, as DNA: TGTGCCAGCAGTGACCCGGGACTAGCGGGGACTTACTCCTACAATGAGCAGTTCTTC. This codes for CASSDPGLAGTYSYNEQFF.

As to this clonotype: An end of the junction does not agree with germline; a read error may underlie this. The CDR3 sequence is CASSPSGRRAKNTQYF. DNA of the CDR3: TGTGCCAGCAGCCCGTCGGGGCGGAGAGCCAAAAACACGCAGTATTTC. The chain carries TRBV7-2 and TRBJ2-3; D possibly matches TRBD1 or TRBD2 (5 bases each). Germline values: CDR1 SGHTA, CDR2 FQGNSA. The CDR3 extends over 16 amino acids.

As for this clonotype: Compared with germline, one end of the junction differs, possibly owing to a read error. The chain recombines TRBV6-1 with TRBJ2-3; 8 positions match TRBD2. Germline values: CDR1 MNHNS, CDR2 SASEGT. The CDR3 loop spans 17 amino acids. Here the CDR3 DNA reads TGTGCCAGCAGTCGGGGACTAGGGGGGGGTGTCCCAGATACGCAGTACTTT. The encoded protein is CASSRGLGGGVPDTQYF.

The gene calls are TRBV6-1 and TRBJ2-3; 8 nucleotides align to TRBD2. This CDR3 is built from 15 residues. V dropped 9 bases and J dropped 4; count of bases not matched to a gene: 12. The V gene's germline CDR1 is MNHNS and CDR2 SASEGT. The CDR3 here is CARGPGGGEPDTQYF. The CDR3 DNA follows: TGTGCCAGGGGTCCGGGGGGGGGGGAACCAGATACGCAGTATTTT.

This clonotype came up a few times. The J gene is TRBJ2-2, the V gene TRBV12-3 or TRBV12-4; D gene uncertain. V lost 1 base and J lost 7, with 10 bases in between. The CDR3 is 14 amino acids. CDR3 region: CASSLGFGVGELFF. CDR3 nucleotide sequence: TGTGCCAGCAGTTTAGGTTTTGGGGTCGGGGAGCTGTTTTTT.

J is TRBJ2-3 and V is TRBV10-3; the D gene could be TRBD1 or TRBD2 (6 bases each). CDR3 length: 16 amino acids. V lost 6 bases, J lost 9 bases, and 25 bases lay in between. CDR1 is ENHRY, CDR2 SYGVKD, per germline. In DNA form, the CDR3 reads TGTGCCATCAGGGAGAACGGGGGCCGTGGGGCGGAGACGCAGTATTTT. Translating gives CAIRENGGRGAETQYF.

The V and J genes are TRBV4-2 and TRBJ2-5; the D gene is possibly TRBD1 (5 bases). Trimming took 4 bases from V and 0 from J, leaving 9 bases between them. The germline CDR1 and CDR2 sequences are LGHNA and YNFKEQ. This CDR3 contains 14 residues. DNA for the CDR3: TGTGCCAGCAGCCGCCCAGGGAACCAAGAGACCCAGTACTTC. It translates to CASSRPGNQETQYF.

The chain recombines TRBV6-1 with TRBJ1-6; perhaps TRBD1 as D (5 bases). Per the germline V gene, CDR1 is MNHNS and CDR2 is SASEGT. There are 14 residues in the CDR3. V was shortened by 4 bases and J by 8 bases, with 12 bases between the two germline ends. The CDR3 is CASSARWGDSPLHF. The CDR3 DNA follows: TGTGCCAGCAGTGCCAGATGGGGGGATTCACCCCTCCACTTT.